The 15 T cell receptor beta chains below all came from one sample that was sequenced in a study of shared clonotypes between healthy human individuals. Profiled with immunoSEQ multiplex PCR; TCRdb holds only in-frame clones, not every one. Of 650,000 to 750,000 clones listed, 55% to 75% are singletons. The source material was memory CD4+ T cells sorted from blood. Indicated subset: CD45RA-negative fraction. Every receptor here comes from a woman younger than 45 in good health.

The rearrangement links TRBV7-9 to TRBJ2-6; unclear D gene. Germline values: CDR1 SEHNR, CDR2 FQNEAQ (reference sequence). V was pared by 2 bases and J by 0 bases, with 8 bases between. This CDR3 has 16 residues. DNA of the CDR3: TGTGCCAGCAGCTTATCCTCAAGCTCTGGGGCCAACGTCCTGACTTTC. Encoded protein: CASSLSSSSGANVLTF.

This clone was found once. The chain employs TRBV5-1 and TRBJ1-1, with 7 bases that match TRBD1. V trimming: 2 bases; J trimming: 4 bases; junction bases outside the gene matches: 11. In germline, CDR1 is SGHRS, CDR2 YFSETQ. This CDR3 is built from 16 residues. The CDR3 region has the DNA TGCGCCAGCAGCTTTCGTCAGGGGGGAGGGAGCACTGAAGCTTTCTTT. Translating it yields CASSFRQGGGSTEAFF.

A note on this clone: Other DNA sequences in this specimen translate into the identical CDR3. This sequence joins TRBV18 and TRBJ1-1, with no clear D. Germline V lookup: CDR1 KGHSH, CDR2 LQKENI. This CDR3 has 13 amino acids. V dropped 2 bases and J dropped 3 bases, with 7 bases sitting between them. The CDR3 nucleotides are TGTGCCAGCTCACCAAATGGGGACACTGAAGCTTTCTTT. Protein product: CASSPNGDTEAFF.

The chain employs TRBV7-9 and TRBJ1-5; no clear D gene. The germline V gene has CDR1 SEHNR and CDR2 FQNEAQ (reference sequence). CDR3 length: 14 residues. Trimming stripped 1 base from V and 0 bases from J, with 4 bases between. The CDR3 DNA reads as TGTGCCAGCAGCTTAGACGGTAGCAATCAGCCCCAGCATTTT. Its protein is CASSLDGSNQPQHF.

The sample holds a few counts of this clone. The CDR3 DNA reads TGTGCCAGCAGCTTAGCGTGGTCCTTTGAAAAACTGTTTTTT. Amino acid sequence: CASSLAWSFEKLFF. This chain uses TRBV7-9 with TRBJ1-4; D is uncertain. V was trimmed by 0 bases and J by 7 bases, leaving 9 bases between them. The CDR3 consists of 14 residues. Germline V gene lookup returns CDR1 SEHNR and CDR2 FQNEAQ (reference sequence).

The chain joins TRBV19 to TRBJ1-5; D is ambiguous. Germline CDR1 and CDR2: LNHDA and SQIVND (reference sequence). The CDR3 extends over 15 amino acids. Trimming stripped 2 bases from V and 7 bases from J, with 15 bases between. In DNA, the CDR3 is TGTGCCAGTAGTATATACGGAACCGGAGAACAGCCCCAGCATTTT. Its translation is CASSIYGTGEQPQHF.

V gene TRBV5-6 combines with J gene TRBJ2-7, with D maybe TRBD2 (6 bases). CDR3 length: 14 amino acids. Trimming removed 5 bases at V and 4 bases at J, with 16 bases between. Germline V gene sequence: CDR1 SGHDT, CDR2 YYEEEE. CDR3 DNA: TGTGCCAGCAGGGCGGAGGGTAGAGAATACGAGCAGTACTTC. Its translation: CASRAEGREYEQYF.

The CDR3 reads CASSPNRGNYGYTF. CDR3 DNA sequence: TGTGCCAGCAGTCCCAACCGAGGCAACTATGGCTACACCTTC. The rearrangement joins TRBV6-1 to TRBJ1-2, with unresolved D. This CDR3 region has 14 residues. Germline V gene data show CDR1 as MNHNS and CDR2 as SASEGT. Between the trimmed V and J ends, which lost 5 bases and 2 bases, there was a span of 12 bases.

There are many counts of this clone. The genes are TRBV27 and TRBJ1-4, with 11 bases matching TRBD1. This CDR3 has 13 amino acids. Germline CDR1 and CDR2: MNHEY and SMNVEV (reference sequence). V gave up 8 bases and J gave up 6 bases; unmatched junction bases: 2. The CDR3 DNA sequence: TGTGCCAGCGGACAGGGGGCTTATGAAAAACTGTTTTTT. It yields the protein CASGQGAYEKLFF.

The table lists this clone with a few counts. V is TRBV4-1 and J is TRBJ2-2; the match to TRBD1 covers 9 bases. In germline, CDR1 is MGHRA, CDR2 YSYEKL. The CDR3 is 16 residues long. With V trimmed by 2 bases and J by 6 bases, 7 bases remained unmatched. DNA for the CDR3: TGCGCCAGCAGCCAAAGGACAGGGGTTTTGGCCGGGGAGCTGTTTTTT. It yields the protein CASSQRTGVLAGELFF.

This sequence joins TRBV29-1 and TRBJ1-4; D might be TRBD1 (5 bases). With 3 bases removed from V and 4 bases from J, the gap between germline ends came to 9 bases. Germline lookup yields CDR1 SQVTM and CDR2 ANQGSEA. This CDR3 spans 13 amino acids. The CDR3 loop is CSVEGTNNEKLFF. CDR3 coding DNA: TGCAGCGTTGAGGGGACTAATAATGAAAAACTGTTTTTT.

The chain carries TRBV7-9 and TRBJ2-7; D is perhaps TRBD2 (6 bases). Germline V gives CDR1 SEHNR, CDR2 FQNEAQ (reference sequence). CDR3 length: 14 amino acids. V lost 4 bases, J lost 2 bases, and 12 bases lay in between. CDR3 loop: CASSSFGGTYEQYF. CDR3 DNA: TGTGCCAGCAGCTCCTTCGGCGGGACCTACGAGCAGTACTTC.

The rearrangement joins TRBV6-4 to TRBJ2-5; D might be TRBD1 (6 bases). Near its end, the DNA agrees better with TRBJ2-7, so the J call may be wrong. The germline V gene encodes CDR1 MRHNA and CDR2 SNTAGT. CDR3 length equals 14 residues. CDR3 sequence (DNA): TGTGCCAGCACCCCACAGGGAGAGGGCTACGAGCAGTACTTC. It yields the protein CASTPQGEGYEQYF.

In its sample, this clone was seen once. The chain carries TRBV6-5 and TRBJ2-2; tentative D call: TRBD2 (6 bases). Germline CDR1 reads MNHEY; CDR2 reads SVGAGI. CDR3 size: 14 residues. With 8 bases removed from V and 7 bases from J, the gap between germline ends came to 17 bases. CDR3 in amino acids: CASAAEGLNGELFF. CDR3 nucleotide sequence: TGTGCCAGCGCCGCGGAGGGATTGAACGGGGAGCTGTTTTTT.

The chain carries TRBV25-1 and TRBJ2-7; a weak D match, TRBD2 (6 bases). Deletions cut 2 bases from V and 4 bases from J, with 18 bases between. The length of the CDR3 is 16 residues. The germline V gene has CDR1 MGHDK and CDR2 SYGVNS. The CDR3 nucleotides read TGTGCCAGCAGTGAAGGGAACCGGGAGTCCTTTTACGAGCAGTACTTC. It translates to CASSEGNRESFYEQYF.